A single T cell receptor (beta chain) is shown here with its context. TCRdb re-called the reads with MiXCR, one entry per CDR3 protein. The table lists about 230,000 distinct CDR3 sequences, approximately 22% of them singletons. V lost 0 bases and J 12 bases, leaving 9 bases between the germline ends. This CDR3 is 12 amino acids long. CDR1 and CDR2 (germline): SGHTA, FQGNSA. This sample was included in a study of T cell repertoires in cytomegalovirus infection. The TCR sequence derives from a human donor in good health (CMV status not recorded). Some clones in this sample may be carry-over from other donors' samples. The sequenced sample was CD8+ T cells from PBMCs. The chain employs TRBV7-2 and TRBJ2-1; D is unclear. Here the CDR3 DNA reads TGTGCCAGCAGCTTAGCGCGTTTCGGGCAGTTCTTC. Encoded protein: CASSLARFGQFF. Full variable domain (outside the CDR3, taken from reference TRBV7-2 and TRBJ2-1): GAGVSQSPSNKVTEKGKDVELRCDPISGHTALYWYRQSLGQGLEFLIYFQGNSAPDKSGLPSDRFSAERTGGSVSTLTIQRTQQEDSAVYLCASSLARFGQFFGPGTRLTVL.